Sequencing of this T cell receptor beta chain was carried out in a study of Graves' ophthalmopathy and Graves' hyperthyroidism. CDR1 is SQVTM and CDR2 is ANQGSEA in the germline V gene. V lost 8 bases and J lost 5, with 15 bases in between. CDR3 length: 12 amino acids. Study-wide results and caveats: Appearing in blood as well were most expanded thyroid clonotypes above 0.001 frequency.

As for this clonotype: What it binds is not known.

For repertoire sequencing, the TCR beta CDR3 regions were amplified from RNA transcripts. In the first round, RT-PCR was carried out with HTBI primers, and a multiplex PCR formed the second round. Via MiXCR, TCRdb re-called the multiplex PCR reads, giving one row per CDR3 protein. The repertoire holds almost 750,000 distinct CDR3 sequences, with 40% as singletons. Orbital computed tomography, together with clinical symptoms, serum thyroxine, TRAb and thyroid ultrasound, was used for diagnosis. V and J are TRBV29-1 and TRBJ2-5; perhaps D is TRBD1 or TRBD2 (5 bases each). Material for sequencing was peripheral blood. The clonotype originates from an adult man with Graves' ophthalmopathy. CDR3 region: CSSPGRGETQYF. The CDR3 coding sequence is TGCAGCTCCCCAGGGCGCGGGGAGACCCAGTACTTC.